This T cell receptor beta chain came from a study of graft-versus-host responses after intestinal transplantation (dated by TCRdb to the early 2020s). Turning to the overall study: The transplants that recipients got were multivisceral, liver-intestinal, or isolated intestinal. All recipients received anti-thymocyte globulin induction followed by maintenance tacrolimus and steroids for approximately 3 years. Bulk TCR-beta CDR3 sequencing was used to track graft-versus-host and host-versus-graft alloreactive T cell clones in the graft, circulation and bone marrow after intestinal transplantation. To identify alloreactive clones, pre-transplant mixed lymphocyte reaction products were sequenced and compared with unstimulated pre-transplant donor and recipient T cells. The cohort enrolled about two dozen intestinal transplant recipients including one retransplant, and a few patients lacking pretransplant specimens were excluded. Donor T cell macrochimerism was defined as a peak of at least 4% donor T cells among recipient peripheral blood mononuclear cells. Instead of going to the commercial service, samples from a few later patients were sequenced in-house on an Illumina MiSeq and processed with MiXCR. Study-level results and caveats: Early after transplant, declines in HvG clones were associated with peak levels of circulating GvH clones. GvH clones were detected in recipient bone marrow, and some appeared earlier in ileal mucosa or blood, consistent with an intestinal mucosal origin. Conclusions were limited by the relatively low number and heterogeneity of intestinal transplant patients. In patients with donor T cell macrochimerism, the allografts had high GvH to HvG T cell clonal ratios.

Library generation was performed with the immunoSEQ multiplex PCR assay. For most patients, genomic DNA was isolated with the Qiagen DNeasy Blood and Tissue Kit and shipped frozen to Adaptive Biotechnologies for TCR sequencing. For most patients, high-throughput TCR-beta CDR3 sequencing of genomic DNA was performed by Adaptive Biotechnologies. Per the original workflow: Adaptive's ImmunoSEQ software supplied the TCR sequencing data for around 19 patients, while MiXCR and VDJtools were used to process a few other patients. To correct CD4 versus CD8 sorting errors, sequences present in both subsets at a frequency ratio below 5:1 were removed. CDR3 nucleotide sequences shared between donor and recipient were removed because their origin could not be assigned. At least 2-fold expansion over unstimulated cells and a minimum CFSE-low frequency of 0.002% (template counts) or 0.001% (read counts) were required for clones to be classified as alloreactive. Clones detected in sequenced pre-transplant spleen, lymph node, or MLR CFSE-low populations of the donor or recipient were defined as mappable. The cumulative frequency of alloreactive clones was calculated as a percentage of all sequences, weighted by copy number. Entries here come from immuneACCESS through TCRdb and include only in-frame sequences with V and J called. Some clones fail to appear in such tables; in the studies checked, an unresolved V gene covers under half of the shortfall, and the cause of the remainder is unknown. V and J calls and clone size are as listed in that table; D and trimming were resolved from the DNA. The sample table records 75,000 to 100,000 clones; 90% to 95% of these occur just once. Approximately 0.5% of the sample is in the top ten clones.

Of note for this clone: The antigen this receptor binds is unknown. No qualities accompany the bases; no much larger clone lies one base away.

This specimen's time point label, per the study, means: cells obtained before transplantation from donor or recipient. CD3+CD4+ and CD3+CD8+ populations were FACS-sorted from unstimulated pre-transplant donor and recipient cells taken from spleen or lymph nodes. The germline ends are 9 bases apart after V is trimmed by 0 bases and J by 0 bases. The CDR3 has 15 amino acids, counting the end cysteine and phenylalanine. The entry retains the CDR3 DNA only, 45 bases that are in frame from base 1. According to the germline V gene (reference sequence), CDR1 reads GTSNPN and CDR2 reads SVGIG. Recombination joined TRBV30 with TRBJ2-1; TRBD1 is perhaps the D gene, given 6 matching bases. Sequenced material: unstimulated CD8+ T cells sorted from spleen or lymph node cells, taken before intestinal transplant. This clonotype was obtained from a human donor who received an intestinal transplant. The nucleotide sequence reads as follows: TGTGCCTGGAGTGTAGGGGGAAGCTCCTACAATGAGCAGTTCTTC. Its protein reads: CAWSVGGSSYNEQFF.